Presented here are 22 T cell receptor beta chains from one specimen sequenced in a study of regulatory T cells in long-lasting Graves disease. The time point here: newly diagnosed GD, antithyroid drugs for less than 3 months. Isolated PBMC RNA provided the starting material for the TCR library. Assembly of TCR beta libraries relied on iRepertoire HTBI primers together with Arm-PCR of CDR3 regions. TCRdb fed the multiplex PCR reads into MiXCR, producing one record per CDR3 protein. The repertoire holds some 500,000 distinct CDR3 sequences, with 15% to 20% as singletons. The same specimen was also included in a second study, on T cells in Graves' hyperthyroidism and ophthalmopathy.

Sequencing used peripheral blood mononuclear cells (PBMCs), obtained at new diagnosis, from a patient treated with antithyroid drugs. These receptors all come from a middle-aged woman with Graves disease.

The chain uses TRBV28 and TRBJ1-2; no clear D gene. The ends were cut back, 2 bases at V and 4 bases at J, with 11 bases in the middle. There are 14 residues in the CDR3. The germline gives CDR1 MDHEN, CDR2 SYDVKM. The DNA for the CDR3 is TGTGCCAGCAGTTTACTTTGGGGTCTCTATGGCTACACCTTC. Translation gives CASSLLWGLYGYTF.

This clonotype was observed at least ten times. CDR3 region: CASSLFPDRAGEQYF. CDR3 bases: TGTGCCAGCAGTTTGTTCCCGGACAGGGCAGGCGAGCAGTACTTC. J is TRBJ2-7 and V is TRBV27, with TRBD1 matching 8 bases. V shed 3 bases, J shed 6 bases, and the junction held 10 bases outside the gene matches. The CDR3 spans 15 residues. Germline values: CDR1 MNHEY, CDR2 SMNVEV (reference sequence).

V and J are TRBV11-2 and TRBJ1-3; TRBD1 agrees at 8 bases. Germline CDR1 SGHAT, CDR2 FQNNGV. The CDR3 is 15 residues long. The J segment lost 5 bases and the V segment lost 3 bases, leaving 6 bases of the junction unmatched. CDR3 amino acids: CASSFQTGDRNTIYF. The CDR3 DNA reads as TGTGCCAGCAGCTTCCAGACAGGGGATAGAAACACCATATATTTT.

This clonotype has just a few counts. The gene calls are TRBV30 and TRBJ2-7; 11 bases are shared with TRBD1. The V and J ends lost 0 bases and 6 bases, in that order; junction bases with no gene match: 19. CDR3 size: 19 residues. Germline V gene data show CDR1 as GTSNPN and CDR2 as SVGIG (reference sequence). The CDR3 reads CAWSVPDRGRSLLVAEQYF. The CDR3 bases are TGTGCCTGGAGTGTCCCGGACAGGGGGCGCTCCCTGCTAGTTGCCGAGCAGTACTTC.

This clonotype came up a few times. The CDR3 coding sequence is TGTGCCAGCAGTTACTCGATGGGCGCCGGGGAGCTGTTTTTT. Encoded protein: CASSYSMGAGELFF. V gene TRBV6-5 combines with J gene TRBJ2-2; unclear D gene. Trimming pared 0 bases from V and 6 bases from J, leaving 8 bases between. The germline V gene encodes CDR1 MNHEY and CDR2 SVGAGI. There are 14 residues in the CDR3.

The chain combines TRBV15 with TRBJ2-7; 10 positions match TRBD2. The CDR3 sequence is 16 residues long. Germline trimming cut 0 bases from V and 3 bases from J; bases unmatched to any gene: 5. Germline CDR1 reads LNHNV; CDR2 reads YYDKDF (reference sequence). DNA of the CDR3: TGTGCCACCAGCAGAGATCAAGCTAGCGGGGGCTACGAGCAGTACTTC. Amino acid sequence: CATSRDQASGGYEQYF.

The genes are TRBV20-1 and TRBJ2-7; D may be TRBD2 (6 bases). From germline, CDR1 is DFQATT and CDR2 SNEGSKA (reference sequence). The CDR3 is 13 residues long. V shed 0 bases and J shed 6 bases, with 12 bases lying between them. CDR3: CSARDQAGGEQYF. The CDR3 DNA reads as TGCAGTGCTAGAGATCAAGCCGGGGGCGAGCAGTACTTC.

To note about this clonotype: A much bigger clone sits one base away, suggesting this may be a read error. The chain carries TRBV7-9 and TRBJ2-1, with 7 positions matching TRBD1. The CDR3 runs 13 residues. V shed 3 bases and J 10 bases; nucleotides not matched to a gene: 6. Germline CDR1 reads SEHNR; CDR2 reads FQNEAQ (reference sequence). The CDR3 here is CASSFNRGYEQFF. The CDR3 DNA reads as TGTGCCAGCAGCTTCAACAGGGGATACGAGCAGTTCTTC.

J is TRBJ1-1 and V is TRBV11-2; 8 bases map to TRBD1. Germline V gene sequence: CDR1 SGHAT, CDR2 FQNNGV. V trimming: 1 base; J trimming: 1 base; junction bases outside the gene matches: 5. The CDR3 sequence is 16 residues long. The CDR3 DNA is TGTGCCAGCAGCTTAGGGGCAGGGGGCGCGAACACTGAAGCTTTCTTT. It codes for CASSLGAGGANTEAFF.

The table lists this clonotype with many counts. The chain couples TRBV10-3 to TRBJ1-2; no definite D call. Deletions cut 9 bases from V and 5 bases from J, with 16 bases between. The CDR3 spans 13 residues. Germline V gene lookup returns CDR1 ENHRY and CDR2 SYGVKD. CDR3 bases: TGTGCCATTCAAGACACTCTGGCTTATGGCTACACCTTC. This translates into CAIQDTLAYGYTF.

CDR3 residues: CASSEYGPGNQPQHF. The CDR3 bases are TGTGCCAGCAGTGAATATGGTCCGGGGAATCAGCCCCAGCATTTT. The chain links TRBV25-1 to TRBJ1-5; D ambiguous. The CDR3 consists of 15 residues. CDR1 and CDR2 (germline): MGHDK, SYGVNS. Between the trimmed V and J ends, which lost 0 bases and 4 bases, there was a span of 10 bases.

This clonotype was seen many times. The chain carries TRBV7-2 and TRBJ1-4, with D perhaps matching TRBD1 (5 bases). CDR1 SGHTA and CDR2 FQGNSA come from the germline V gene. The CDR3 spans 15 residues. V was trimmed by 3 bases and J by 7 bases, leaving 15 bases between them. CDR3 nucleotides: TGTGCCAGCAGCTTGGGGCCTGGGTCGAGTGAAAAACTGTTTTTT. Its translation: CASSLGPGSSEKLFF.

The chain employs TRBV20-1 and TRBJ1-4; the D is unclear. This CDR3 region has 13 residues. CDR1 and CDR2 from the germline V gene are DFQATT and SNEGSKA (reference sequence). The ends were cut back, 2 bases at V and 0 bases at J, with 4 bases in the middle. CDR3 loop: CSARSTTNEKLFF. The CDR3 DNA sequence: TGCAGTGCTAGAAGCACAACTAATGAAAAACTGTTTTTT.

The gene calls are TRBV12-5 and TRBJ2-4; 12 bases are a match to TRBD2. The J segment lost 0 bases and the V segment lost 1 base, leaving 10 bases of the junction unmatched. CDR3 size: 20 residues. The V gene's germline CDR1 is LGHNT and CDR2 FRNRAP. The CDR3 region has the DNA TGTGCTAGTGGTTTGGCCCCCCCACTAGCGGGGGGTTTAGCCAAAAACATTCAGTACTTC. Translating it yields CASGLAPPLAGGLAKNIQYF.

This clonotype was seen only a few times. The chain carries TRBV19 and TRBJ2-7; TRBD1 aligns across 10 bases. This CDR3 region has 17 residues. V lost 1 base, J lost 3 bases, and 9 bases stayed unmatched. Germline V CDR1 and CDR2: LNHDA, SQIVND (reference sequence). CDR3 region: CASSIATGTGAVYEQYF. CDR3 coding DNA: TGTGCCAGTAGTATAGCCACCGGGACAGGGGCAGTCTACGAGCAGTACTTC.

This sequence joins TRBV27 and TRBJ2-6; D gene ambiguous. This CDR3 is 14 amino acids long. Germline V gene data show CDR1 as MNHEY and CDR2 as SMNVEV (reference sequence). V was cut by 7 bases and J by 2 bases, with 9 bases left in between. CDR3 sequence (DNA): TGTGCCAGCATGTCTGCGGCTGGGGCCAACGTCCTGACTTTC. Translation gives CASMSAAGANVLTF.

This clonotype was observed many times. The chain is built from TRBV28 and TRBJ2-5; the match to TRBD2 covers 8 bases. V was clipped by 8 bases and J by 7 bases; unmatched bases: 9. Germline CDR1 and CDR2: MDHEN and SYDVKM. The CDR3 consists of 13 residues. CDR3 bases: TGTGCCAGCTCGGGGGGGGGCTTTGGGACCCAGTACTTC. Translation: CASSGGGFGTQYF.

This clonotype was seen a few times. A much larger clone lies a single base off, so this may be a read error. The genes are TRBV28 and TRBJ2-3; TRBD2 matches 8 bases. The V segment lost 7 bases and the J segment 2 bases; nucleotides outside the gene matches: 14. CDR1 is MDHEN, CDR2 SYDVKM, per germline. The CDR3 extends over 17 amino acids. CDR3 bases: TGTGCCAGCAACCGGGGAGGGCCGGGACTAGACACAGATACGCAGTATTTT. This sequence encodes CASNRGGPGLDTDTQYF.

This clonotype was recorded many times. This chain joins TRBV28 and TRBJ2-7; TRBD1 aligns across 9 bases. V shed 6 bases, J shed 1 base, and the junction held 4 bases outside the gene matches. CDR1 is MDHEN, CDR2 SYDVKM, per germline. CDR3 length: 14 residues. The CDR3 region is CASRGTGQSYEQYF. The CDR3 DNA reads TGTGCCAGCAGGGGGACAGGGCAATCCTACGAGCAGTACTTC.

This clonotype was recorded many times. CDR3 loop: CASSIDILSEAFF. CDR3 bases: TGTGCCAGTAGTATAGATATTCTCAGTGAAGCTTTCTTT. The V gene is TRBV19, the J gene TRBJ1-1; D uncertain. Germline V CDR1 and CDR2: LNHDA, SQIVND (reference sequence). The CDR3 is 13 amino acids. Trimming shortened V by 0 bases and J by 7 bases, and 9 bases separated the two germline ends.

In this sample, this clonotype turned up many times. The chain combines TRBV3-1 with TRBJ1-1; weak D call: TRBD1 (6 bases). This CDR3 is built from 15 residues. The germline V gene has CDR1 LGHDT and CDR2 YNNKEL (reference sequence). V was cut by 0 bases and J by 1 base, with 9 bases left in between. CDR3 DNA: TGTGCCAGCAGCCAAGAATCAGGGGAGAACACTGAAGCTTTCTTT. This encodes CASSQESGENTEAFF.

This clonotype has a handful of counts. Here the CDR3 reads CASTADETDTQYF. The CDR3, as DNA: TGTGCCAGCACCGCGGACGAAACAGATACGCAGTATTTT. This chain joins TRBV4-2 and TRBJ2-3; unclear D gene. The germline V and J ends were trimmed by 7 bases and 3 bases, with 11 bases remaining between them. Germline V gene data show CDR1 as LGHNA and CDR2 as YNFKEQ. The CDR3 consists of 13 residues.